This T cell receptor (beta chain) was obtained from a study of T-cell memory formation after mild COVID-19. In regard to this clonotype: Its antigen is currently unknown.

One entry per CDR3 protein results from TCRdb running MiXCR on the 5' RACE reads. The top ten hold 8.1% of the sample, which has roughly 610,000 distinct CDR3 sequences, 17% seen once. General observations from the study: Researchers found some responding clones in pre-infection memory, a sign that cross-reactive memory joined. Among clones contracting day 15 to 85, CD4/CD8 was balanced, whereas later expanders leaned CD4+.

Germline V CDR1 and CDR2: SGHRS, YFSETQ. Germline trimming cut 0 bases from V and 5 bases from J; bases unmatched to any gene: 18. The CDR3 covers 19 residues. Material: PBMCs or a T cell subset sorted from them (not recorded which). This clonotype was obtained from an adult woman who had mild COVID-19 (a few samples of this study predate the infection). Cell type and time point are not known. The genes are TRBV5-1 and TRBJ2-3; 7 nucleotides line up with TRBD1. CDR3 in DNA: TGCGCCAGCAGCTTGGATGGGATTAGGGACAGACCCCCTGAAGATACGCAGTATTTT. Translating it yields CASSLDGIRDRPPEDTQYF.